The clone carrying this T cell receptor (beta chain) has a count of ten or more. Its antigen is unidentified. The read falls 3 residues short of the CDR3 end, and the missing part is taken from the germline J gene. The data derive from a study of T cell clonality in common variable immunodeficiency. Study outcomes and limitations: In common variable immunodeficiency, TCR beta chains reportedly carried fewer deletions and N-nucleotide insertions.

Profiling relied on immunoSEQ multiplex PCR, and the TCRdb table lists in-frame clones only, not all of them. Listed here are 25,000 to 35,000 clones without any singletons, the top ten holding roughly 3%. The germline gives CDR1 SNHLY, CDR2 FYNNEI. This CDR3 is built from 14 residues. Trimming left V 4 bases short and J 4 bases short, with 13 bases between. The sequenced sample consisted of peripheral blood mononuclear cells. This clonotype was sampled from a human donor with common variable immunodeficiency. V is TRBV2 and J is TRBJ1-2; D remains ambiguous. The covered CDR3 bases are TGTGCCAGCAGTGCACAGAAAACCCTCTATGGC. Its translation: CASSAQKTLYG. In full, the CDR3 reads CASSAQKTLYGYTF.